This TCR beta chain was sequenced during a study of B cell selection in AIRE deficiency. Findings and limits, study-wide: In TCRBV usage, CDR3 length and diversity, patient Tconv and Treg cells matched healthy donors.

CD4+CD127+ cells were sorted as the conventional CD4 T cells. The table came from immunoSEQ multiplex PCR; TCRdb's copy has only in-frame clones and leaves some out. The sample has 20,000 to 25,000 clones, around 97% seen once. Turning to this clone: No antigen is known for it.

This CDR3 has 15 amino acids. The germline gives CDR1 MNHNY, CDR2 SVGAGI (reference sequence). V was pared by 4 bases and J by 6 bases, with 4 bases of the junction left unmatched. The sample was conventional CD4+ T cells sorted from PBMCs. This receptor was identified in a human donor with AIRE deficiency. The J gene is TRBJ1-6, the V gene TRBV6-6; 9 bases fit TRBD1. The CDR3 spells CASSSGTGRNSPLHF. The CDR3 coding sequence is TGTGCCAGCAGTTCAGGGACAGGGCGTAATTCACCCCTCCACTTT.